The next 7 T cell receptor beta chains were all read from a single sample in a study of T cells in Graves' hyperthyroidism and ophthalmopathy. Template material for amplifying TCR beta CDR3 regions consisted of RNA transcripts. RT-PCR in the first round (using the HTBI primer set) targeted the TCR CDR3. TCRdb reprocessed the multiplex PCR reads via MiXCR and lists one record per CDR3 protein. The table has around 180,000 distinct CDR3 sequences, around 15% seen once. The sequenced material came from blood. Receptors originate from a woman between 50 and 59 years old with Graves' hyperthyroidism.

The sample holds many counts of this clonotype. V is TRBV2 and J is TRBJ2-7, with TRBD1 identical over 9 bases. Germline V gives CDR1 SNHLY, CDR2 FYNNEI. V lost 6 bases to trimming and J lost 3 bases; unmatched junction nucleotides: 6. This CDR3 region has 14 residues. The CDR3 DNA reads TGTGCCAGCAGCGGCCGGGACAGGGTCTACGAGCAGTACTTC. It encodes CASSGRDRVYEQYF.

This clonotype was counted at least ten times. The chain carries TRBV28 and TRBJ2-3, with D perhaps given as TRBD1 or TRBD2 (6 bases each). The V end was cut by 6 bases, the J end by 1 base, with 8 bases between. This CDR3 is built from 13 residues. CDR1 MDHEN and CDR2 SYDVKM come from the germline V gene. This CDR3 reads CASRGGGTDTQYF. The CDR3 region has the DNA TGTGCCAGCAGGGGGGGCGGCACAGATACGCAGTATTTT.

In its sample, this clonotype was seen many times. The V gene is TRBV20-1, the J gene TRBJ1-3; D is undetermined. Germline V lookup: CDR1 DFQATT, CDR2 SNEGSKA (reference sequence). The CDR3 runs to 12 residues. V was trimmed by 3 bases and J by 0 bases, leaving 3 bases between them. CDR3 nucleotides: TGCAGTGCTAGTGTCTCTGGAAACACCATATATTTT. Translation gives CSASVSGNTIYF.

Many counts were recorded for this clonotype. The J gene is TRBJ1-5, the V gene TRBV6-1; 10 nucleotides match TRBD1. The CDR3 sequence is 14 residues long. The ends lost 6 bases at V and 9 bases at J; junction bases unmatched: 8. Germline CDR1 MNHNS, CDR2 SASEGT. CDR3 amino acids: CASRRTGGGRPQHF. CDR3 sequence (DNA): TGTGCCAGCAGACGGACAGGGGGGGGACGGCCCCAGCATTTT.

This clonotype was observed a few times. CDR3 region: CASSWTVAAYNSPLHF. CDR3 coding DNA: TGTGCCAGTAGCTGGACGGTGGCGGCTTATAATTCACCCCTCCACTTT. The V call is TRBV19, the J call TRBJ1-6; no clear D. With 6 bases removed from V and 4 bases from J, the gap between germline ends came to 16 bases. This CDR3 is 16 amino acids long. The germline CDR1 and CDR2 sequences are LNHDA and SQIVND (reference sequence).

The chain joins TRBV29-1 to TRBJ2-5, with TRBD2 as a possible D gene (5 bases). The CDR3 extends over 16 amino acids. Between the trimmed V and J ends, which lost 1 base and 4 bases, there was a span of 19 bases. The V gene's germline CDR1 is SQVTM and CDR2 ANQGSEA. CDR3: CSVEVWENINRETQYF. Written as DNA, the CDR3 is TGCAGCGTTGAAGTCTGGGAGAACATCAATCGAGAGACCCAGTACTTC.

This clonotype was picked up many times. The chain recombines TRBV11-2 with TRBJ1-3; possible D gene TRBD1, 6 bases. With 5 bases removed from V and 8 bases from J, the gap between germline ends came to 19 bases. The CDR3 extends over 15 amino acids. Germline V lookup: CDR1 SGHAT, CDR2 FQNNGV. This CDR3 is CASSPQGGIVHTIYF. CDR3 DNA sequence: TGTGCCAGCAGCCCACAGGGAGGGATAGTGCACACCATATATTTT.